Included here is one TCR beta chain sequence, with context. The data derive from a study of blood T cell repertoires in COVID-19. Background on the study: The United States, Italy and Spain provided the acute and convalescent COVID-19 samples. In each case, the material was cDNA or gDNA derived from T cells, B-cell-depleted T cells, or PBMCs.

The CDR3 sequence is 16 residues long. The participants were between about 18 and 90 years old and came from 24 US areas. Original analysis: It was from reference gene primer amplification that nucleated cell counts were estimated. Measured with immunoSEQ multiplex PCR; TCRdb has only the in-frame clones, and not every one. V and J calls and clone size are those listed in that table; D and trimming were worked out from the DNA. This table has around 160,000 clones, approximately 88% appearing once. The rearrangement uses TRBV21-1 and TRBJ2-7; TRBD2 reflects the table's D call only, with no check against the DNA. TRBV21-1 is classified as a pseudogene. Sequencing used PBMCs or T cells enriched from blood (not recorded which). This receptor was identified in a woman aged 25 to 39 with acute COVID-19. The CDR3 DNA follows: TGTGCCAGCAGCAAAGAAACTAGCGGACACTCCTACGAGCAGTACTTC. Encoded protein: CASSKETSGHSYEQYF.